Sequencing of this T cell receptor (beta chain) was carried out in a study of blood T cell repertoires in COVID-19. Repertoires were generated with immunoSEQ multiplex PCR, while TCRdb's copy carries only in-frame clones and drops some. The sample lists more than 95,000 clones, about 91% seen once, with approximately 3.7% in the top ten. The source is a human donor in a cohort sampled during active COVID-19. The specimen sequenced was peripheral blood.

CDR3 nucleotide sequence: TGCGCCAGCAGCCAAGATCTCCCTAGCGGGTACACAGATACGCAGTATTTT. This gives the protein CASSQDLPSGYTDTQYF. V usage is TRBV4-3 and J usage is TRBJ2-3; 8 bases are shared with TRBD2. The germline CDR1 and CDR2 sequences are LGHNA and YSLEER. The CDR3 sequence is 17 residues long. The junction had 7 bases not matched to a gene; V was cut back by 0 bases and J by 2 bases.